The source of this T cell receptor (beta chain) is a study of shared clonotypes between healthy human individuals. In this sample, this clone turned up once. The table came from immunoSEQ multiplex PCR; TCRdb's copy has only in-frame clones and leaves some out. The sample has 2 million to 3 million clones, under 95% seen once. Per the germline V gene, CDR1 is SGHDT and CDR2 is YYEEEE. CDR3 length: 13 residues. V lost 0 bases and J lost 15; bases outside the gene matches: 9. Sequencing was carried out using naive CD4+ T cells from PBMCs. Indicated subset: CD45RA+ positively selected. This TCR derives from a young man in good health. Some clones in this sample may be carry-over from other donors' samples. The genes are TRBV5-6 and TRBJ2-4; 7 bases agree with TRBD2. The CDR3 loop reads CASSLVAGVVLYF. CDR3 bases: TGTGCCAGCAGCTTGGTGGCGGGAGTGGTTTTGTACTTC.